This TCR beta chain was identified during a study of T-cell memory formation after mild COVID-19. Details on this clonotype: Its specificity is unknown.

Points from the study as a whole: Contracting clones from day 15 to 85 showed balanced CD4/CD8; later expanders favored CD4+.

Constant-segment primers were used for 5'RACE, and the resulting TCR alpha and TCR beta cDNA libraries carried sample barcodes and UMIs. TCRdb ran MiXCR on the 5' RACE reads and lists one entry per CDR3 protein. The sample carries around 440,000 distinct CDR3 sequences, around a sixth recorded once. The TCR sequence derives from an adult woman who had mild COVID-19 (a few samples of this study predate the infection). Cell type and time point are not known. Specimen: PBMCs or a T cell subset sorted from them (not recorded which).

CDR3 loop: CASSLGGQSLSYEQYF. As DNA, the CDR3 is TGTGCCAGCAGCTTAGGGGGACAGTCGCTTTCCTACGAGCAGTACTTC. The J gene is TRBJ2-7, the V gene TRBV7-8, with TRBD1 matching 7 bases. V trimming: 1 base; J trimming: 1 base; junction bases outside the gene matches: 7. Germline CDR1 reads SGHVS; CDR2 reads FQNEAQ. The CDR3 covers 16 residues.